This TCR beta chain was observed in a study of OX40 agonist ivuxolimab in advanced cancers. Overall study context: A mean age of roughly 60 years, range about 20 to 85, was recorded, and under 85% were male.

The data were produced by immunoSEQ multiplex PCR, yet TCRdb's version contains in-frame clones alone and is incomplete. Of about 14,000 clones detected, 84% appear once; the ten largest clones hold about 24%. Germline CDR1 and CDR2: SGHDN and FVKESK. The CDR3 length is 13 residues. V was clipped by 1 base and J by 6 bases, with 10 bases between them. Study-level results: There were, on average, more expanded clones in CD8+ T cells than in CD4+. Normalized T-cell clonal expansion was also low in a subset of nonresponders.

A remark on this clone: Antigen specificity is unknown.

Patients were excluded for autoimmune disease history or systemic immunosuppression. The chain uses TRBV14 and TRBJ2-7; D is unresolved. The receptor was derived from an adult with an advanced solid tumor such as melanoma, head and neck, liver or kidney cancer. The material was CD4+ or CD8+ T cells sorted from blood, obtained in a trial of the OX40 agonist ivuxolimab. The CDR3 is CASSQAVRSEQYF. The CDR3 coding sequence is TGTGCCAGCAGCCAAGCGGTTCGATCCGAGCAGTACTTC.